This T cell receptor beta chain is from a study of T cell responses to AZD1222 COVID-19 vaccine. Overall study findings and caveats: Elevations in Spike-specific TCR breadth and depth followed administration of two AZD1222 doses. Donors, mostly white British, included more females; clonal diversity was possibly underestimated. Regions left unmutated in variants are reportedly the target of nearly half of spike-specific TCRs. Only after the peak T cell response were repertoires sampled.

This CDR3 contains 14 residues. CDR1 and CDR2 (germline): SEHNR, FQNEAQ (reference sequence). Unmatched junction bases numbered 3, after V lost 3 bases and J lost 3 bases. A word on this clone: Its antigen is unidentified.

The protocol was immunoSEQ multiplex PCR, while the TCRdb copy is restricted to in-frame clones and leaves out a portion. The repertoire includes 95,000 to 100,000 clones, about nine tenths of them detected once, and 1% to 1.5% sits in the top ten. The V and J genes are TRBV7-9 and TRBJ1-2; 8 bases align to TRBD1. The sequenced sample was peripheral blood, obtained on day 0 of AZD1222 vaccination. The sequence was collected from an adult in good health. CDR3 in DNA: TGTGCCAGCAGCTTTGGGACAGGCTACTATGGCTACACCTTC. It encodes CASSFGTGYYGYTF.